These 18 T cell receptor beta chains originate from one sample sequenced in a study of blood T cell repertoires in COVID-19. Generated by immunoSEQ multiplex PCR, the TCRdb table keeps only in-frame clones and is missing some. Here the sample spans some 310,000 clones, about nine tenths being singletons. The sample consisted of peripheral blood. Source of these receptors: a man between 45 and 60 years old with active or convalescent COVID-19.

This chain uses TRBV3-1 (or the pseudogene TRBV3-2) with TRBJ1-2; 9 positions agree with TRBD1. V gave up 0 bases and J gave up 2 bases; unmatched junction bases: 13. The germline CDR1 and CDR2 sequences are LGHDT and YNNKEL (reference sequence). The length of the CDR3 is 19 residues. The CDR3 DNA reads TGTGCCAGCAGCCAAGATAAGGTCGACAGGGGGATATTCAACTATGGCTACACCTTC. Its protein product is CASSQDKVDRGIFNYGYTF.

The sample holds a few counts of this clone. The chain uses TRBV13 and TRBJ2-1; D is possibly TRBD2 (6 bases). V was cut by 1 base and J by 5 bases, with 12 bases left in between. The length of the CDR3 is 15 residues. Germline V gene data show CDR1 as PRHDT and CDR2 as FYEKMQ (reference sequence). CDR3 DNA sequence: TGTGCCAGCAGCTTAGACCTGGGGGGTGACAATGAGCAGTTCTTC. It specifies CASSLDLGGDNEQFF.

The chain joins TRBV5-1 to TRBJ1-4, with a possible D match to TRBD1 (5 bases). V dropped 2 bases and J dropped 2 bases, with 7 bases sitting between them. CDR1 is SGHRS and CDR2 is YFSETQ in the germline V gene. The CDR3 has 14 residues. This CDR3 is CASSFGGTNEKLFF. DNA of the CDR3: TGCGCCAGCAGCTTCGGGGGTACTAATGAAAAACTGTTTTTT.

CDR3 sequence (DNA): TGTGCCAGCAGTTTTAACCAGCGGGAGGGCTACACAGATACGCAGTATTTT. Its protein is CASSFNQREGYTDTQYF. This chain links TRBV5-5 with TRBJ2-3; 10 nucleotides match TRBD2. The CDR3 runs to 17 residues. The germline V gene has CDR1 SGHKS and CDR2 YYEKEE (reference sequence). V trimming: 5 bases; J trimming: 2 bases; junction bases outside the gene matches: 11. Together with reference TRBV5-5 and TRBJ2-3, the CDR3 gives the full variable domain: DAGVTQSPTHLIKTRGQQVTLRCSPISGHKSVSWYQQVLGQGPQFIFQYYEKEERGRGNFPDRFSARQFPNYSSELNVNALLLGDSALYLCASSFNQREGYTDTQYFGPGTRLTVL.

The J gene is TRBJ1-2, the V gene TRBV5-1; TRBD1 matches 10 bases. Losses at the gene ends were 4 bases for V and 11 bases for J; bases not matched to a gene: 8. This CDR3 has 13 amino acids. From germline, CDR1 is SGHRS and CDR2 YFSETQ. The chain's CDR3 is CASSILGTGEYTF. The CDR3 coding sequence is TGCGCCAGCAGCATTTTGGGGACAGGGGAGTACACCTTC.

The chain has TRBV11-2 and TRBJ2-7, with 12 bases identical to TRBD2. CDR3 length: 15 residues. Unmatched junction bases numbered 1, after V lost 4 bases and J lost 0 bases. Germline CDR1 is SGHAT and CDR2 is FQNNGV. CDR3 DNA: TGTGCCAGCAGCTGGACTAGCGGGGACTCCTACGAGCAGTACTTC. Protein sequence: CASSWTSGDSYEQYF. The full variable domain, in which reference TRBV11-2 and TRBJ2-7 provide the parts outside the CDR3, is EAGVAQSPRYKIIEKRQSVAFWCNPISGHATLYWYQQILGQGPKLLIQFQNNGVVDDSQLPKDRFSAERLKGVDSTLKIQPAKLEDSAVYLCASSWTSGDSYEQYFGPGTRLTVT.

This clone was counted between two and nine times. V gene TRBV28 combines with J gene TRBJ2-7; 8 positions match TRBD1. CDR3 length: 14 residues. Germline V CDR1 and CDR2: MDHEN, SYDVKM. V lost 8 bases to trimming and J lost 2 bases; unmatched junction nucleotides: 8. The CDR3: CASRRTGITYEQYF. DNA for the CDR3: TGTGCCAGCCGAAGGACAGGGATAACCTACGAGCAGTACTTC.

This rearrangement joins TRBV27 to TRBJ2-3; the match to TRBD2 covers 12 bases. The germline CDR1 and CDR2 sequences are MNHEY and SMNVEV (reference sequence). The CDR3 totals 14 residues. V was pared by 8 bases and J by 4 bases, with 4 bases of the junction left unmatched. CDR3: CASRLAGASDTQYF. CDR3 nucleotides: TGTGCCAGCCGACTAGCGGGAGCCTCAGATACGCAGTATTTT.

As regards this clone: The same CDR3 can be traced to other DNA sequences in this sample. The chain joins TRBV12-3 or TRBV12-4 to TRBJ1-1; a weak D match, TRBD1 (5 bases). CDR3 length: 13 amino acids. V was cut by 3 bases and J by 4 bases, with 9 bases left in between. The CDR3 nucleotides are TGTGCCAGCAGTTTTCAGGGATCCACTGAAGCTTTCTTT. Translated, it gives CASSFQGSTEAFF.

The chain joins TRBV30 to TRBJ2-1; possible D gene TRBD2, 5 bases. The CDR3 has 14 amino acids. Germline values: CDR1 GTSNPN, CDR2 SVGIG (reference sequence). Trimming shortened V by 1 base and J by 4 bases, and 11 bases separated the two germline ends. CDR3 in DNA: TGTGCCTGGAGTGGCATCCGGGGTTACAATGAGCAGTTCTTC. Residues: CAWSGIRGYNEQFF.

The chain joins TRBV30 to TRBJ1-2; 10 bases are a match to TRBD1. The CDR3 length is 18 residues. Germline V gene lookup returns CDR1 GTSNPN and CDR2 SVGIG (reference sequence). J gave up 5 bases and V 0 bases, and 15 bases lay outside the gene matches. CDR3 coding DNA: TGTGCCTGGAGTGTACTAAAACGGGACAGGGGCCTCGGGTATGGCTACACCTTC. This sequence encodes CAWSVLKRDRGLGYGYTF.

This clone appeared once. The V gene is TRBV7-9, the J gene TRBJ1-4, with D unclear. The CDR3 extends over 13 amino acids. Trimming removed 6 bases at V and 7 bases at J, with 12 bases between. Looked up from germline, CDR1 is SEHNR and CDR2 is FQNEAQ (reference sequence). Here the CDR3 DNA reads TGTGCCAGCAGTTCCGAGGGTATTGAAAAACTGTTTTTT. It codes for CASSSEGIEKLFF. Looking up the rest from reference TRBV7-9 and TRBJ1-4 gives the full variable domain: DTGVSQNPRHKITKRGQNVTFRCDPISEHNRLYWYRQTLGQGPEFLTYFQNEAQLEKSRLLSDRFSAERPKGSFSTLEIQRTEQGDSAMYLCASSSEGIEKLFFGSGTQLSVL.

The CDR3 DNA reads as TGTGCCAGCAGCTTAGATGTAAATGAAAAACTGTTTTTT. Protein sequence: CASSLDVNEKLFF. The chain is built from TRBV11-2 and TRBJ1-4; D uncertain. This CDR3 has 13 amino acids. The V gene's germline CDR1 is SGHAT and CDR2 FQNNGV. Trimming left V 0 bases short and J 5 bases short, with 4 bases between.

The chain joins TRBV6-2 or TRBV6-3 to TRBJ1-3; no firm D call. From germline, CDR1 is MNHEY and CDR2 SVGEGT. Trimming removed 6 bases from V and 0 bases from J, with 15 bases in between. This CDR3 contains 16 residues. The CDR3 DNA is TGTGCCAGCAGCCCGGAGCGGACGGCCTCTGGAAACACCATATATTTT. It specifies CASSPERTASGNTIYF.

The chain uses TRBV28 and TRBJ2-1; D gene unclear. Germline CDR1 and CDR2: MDHEN and SYDVKM. V lost 2 bases and J 9 bases, leaving 11 bases between the germline ends. This CDR3 comprises 13 residues. CDR3 loop: CASSLILPSEQFF. Here the CDR3 DNA reads TGTGCCAGCAGTTTAATTCTTCCCAGTGAGCAGTTCTTC.

The V and J genes are TRBV11-2 and TRBJ2-1; no reliable D call. Trimming removed 4 bases at V and 3 bases at J, with 13 bases between. Germline V gene data show CDR1 as SGHAT and CDR2 as FQNNGV. The CDR3 covers 15 residues. The CDR3, as DNA: TGTGCCAGCAGCTCGGGTCTAACAATCTACAATGAGCAGTTCTTC. Encoded protein: CASSSGLTIYNEQFF.

This rearrangement joins TRBV7-2 to TRBJ2-1; TRBD2 is a possible D gene (5 bases). Trimming removed 6 bases at V and 1 base at J, with 10 bases between. The CDR3 has 14 amino acids. The germline gives CDR1 SGHTA, CDR2 FQGNSA. The chain's CDR3 is CASSYGLSYNEQFF. DNA for the CDR3: TGTGCCAGCAGTTACGGACTTTCCTACAATGAGCAGTTCTTC.

The chain couples TRBV6-5 to TRBJ2-2; no definite D call. Germline CDR1 reads MNHEY; CDR2 reads SVGAGI. This CDR3 comprises 12 residues. V was shortened by 6 bases and J by 6 bases, with 8 bases between the two germline ends. In DNA form, the CDR3 reads TGTGCCAGCAGGTCCACTGCCGGGGAGCTGTTTTTT. Its translation is CASRSTAGELFF.